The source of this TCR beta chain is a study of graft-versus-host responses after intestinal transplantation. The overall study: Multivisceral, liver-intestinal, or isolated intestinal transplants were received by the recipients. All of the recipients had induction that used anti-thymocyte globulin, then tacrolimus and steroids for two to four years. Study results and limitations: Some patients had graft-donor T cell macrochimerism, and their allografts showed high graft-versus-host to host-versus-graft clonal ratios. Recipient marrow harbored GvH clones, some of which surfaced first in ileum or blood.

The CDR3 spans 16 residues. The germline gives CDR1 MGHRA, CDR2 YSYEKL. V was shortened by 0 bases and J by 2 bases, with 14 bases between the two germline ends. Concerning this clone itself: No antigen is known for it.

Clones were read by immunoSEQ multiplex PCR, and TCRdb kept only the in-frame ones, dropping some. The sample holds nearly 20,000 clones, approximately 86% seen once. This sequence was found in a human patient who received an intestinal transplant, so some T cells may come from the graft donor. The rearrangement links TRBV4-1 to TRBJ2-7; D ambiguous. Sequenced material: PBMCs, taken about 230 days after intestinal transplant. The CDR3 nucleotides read TGCGCCAGCAGCCAAGATGAGACACTCTCACCCTACGAGCAGTACTTC. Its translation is CASSQDETLSPYEQYF.